The sequence of this T cell receptor (beta chain) was determined in a study of identical twins. Study-level points and caveats: Memory repertoires lacked the insertion deficit that abundant cord blood beta clonotypes showed.

Germline V gene lookup returns CDR1 ENHRY and CDR2 SYGVKD. Germline trimming cut 6 bases from V and 8 bases from J; bases unmatched to any gene: 9. The CDR3 totals 15 residues. TCRdb independently ran MiXCR on the 5' RACE reads; one entry per CDR3 protein. The sample contains approximately 680,000 distinct CDR3 sequences, roughly 6.6% of which appear only once. Of note for this clonotype: The antigen remains undetermined.

These same data were also listed under a study on yellow fever vaccine responses in identical twins.

This receptor was obtained from a woman aged 18 to 35 in good health. The genes are TRBV10-3 and TRBJ1-6; TRBD1 aligns across 8 bases. The sequenced sample consisted of PBMCs. This chain's CDR3 is CAIRPTGVGYSPLHF. The CDR3 DNA reads as TGTGCCATCAGGCCGACAGGGGTGGGTTATTCACCCCTCCACTTT.